This TCR beta chain derives from a study of CD4 T cells in relation to SARS-CoV-2 and coronaviruses. The germline V gene has CDR1 MGHRA and CDR2 YSYEKL. J was trimmed by 5 bases and V by 3 bases; bases with no gene match: 11. The CDR3 sequence is 16 residues long. Comments on this clone: Its antigen is undetermined.

Naive or memory CD4+ cells were cultured 1:1 with T cell-depleted PBMCs plus CEF. Naive and memory CD4+ T cells were cultured with CEF, then survey-sequenced. The repertoire was sequenced with immunoSEQ multiplex PCR; TCRdb's copy has only in-frame clones and lacks some. This table has some 45,000 clones, roughly 80% appearing once. This sequence was found in an adult with COVID-19. The chain joins TRBV4-1 to TRBJ2-7, with 9 bases aligning to TRBD1. Sample: naive CD4+ T cells from PBMCs, cultured in vitro. The subset here: naive CD4+ T cells isolated by negative enrichment. CDR3 bases: TGCGCCAGCAGCCAGAGACCGGGACAGGGTGTTAACGAGCAGTACTTC. Protein: CASSQRPGQGVNEQYF.